These T cell receptor beta chains were read from a single sample in a study of cytomegalovirus exposure and HLA in healthy donors. The data were produced by immunoSEQ multiplex PCR, yet TCRdb's version contains in-frame clones alone and is incomplete. Here the sample spans about 130,000 clones, about 83% being singletons. The sequencing sample was made of PBMCs. The origin of the receptors is a girl aged 2 to 9 in good health and CMV-seronegative. Each CDR3 is given with its conserved first and last residue. D genes are given only for firm matches. Size tells how often a clone was seen (once, few, many) or the class of an expanded clone, and some rows leave it out.

CDR3aa | CDR3nt | v_gene | abundance | j_gene | d_gene
CASSKPGQGNYGYTF | TGTGCCAGTAGCAAACCGGGACAGGGGAACTATGGCTACACCTTC | TRBV19 | . | TRBJ1-2 | TRBD1
CASSPGQGSEQYF | TGTGCCAGCAGTCCGGGACAGGGCTCCGAGCAGTACTTC | TRBV27 | few | TRBJ2-7 | TRBD1
CASSRDSSGANVLTF | TGTGCCAGCTCCAGGGACAGCTCTGGGGCCAACGTCCTGACTTTC | TRBV5-4 | . | TRBJ2-6 | TRBD1
CASSDKRGGPETQYF | TGTGCCAGCAGTGACAAGCGGGGGGGCCCCGAGACCCAGTACTTC | TRBV2 | . | TRBJ2-5 | TRBD2
CASSQNSYEQYF | TGTGCCAGCAGCCAAAACTCCTACGAGCAGTACTTC | TRBV2 | once | TRBJ2-7 | .
CASSLLGTRPYTEAFF | TGTGCCAGCAGTTTACTAGGGACACGACCCTACACTGAAGCTTTCTTT | TRBV28 | . | TRBJ1-1 | .
CASSLGQGLETQYF | TGTGCCAGCAGCCTAGGACAGGGCTTAGAGACCCAGTACTTC | TRBV9 | . | TRBJ2-5 | TRBD1
CASSLLGGNEQFF | TGTGCCAGCAGTTTATTAGGCGGTAATGAGCAGTTCTTC | TRBV27 | . | TRBJ2-1 | .
CASSQEGQGSYNSPLHF | TGCGCCAGCAGCCAAGAAGGGCAGGGGTCCTATAATTCACCCCTCCACTTT | TRBV4-1 | . | TRBJ1-6 | .
CASSRDIRDTQYF | TGTGCCAGCAGCCGCGACATTCGGGATACGCAGTATTTT | TRBV5-8 | . | TRBJ2-3 | .
CASSEALYFMVTSGPLWTQYF | TGTGCCAGCAGTGAAGCGCTGTATTTTATGGTGACTAGCGGACCGCTGTGGACCCAGTACTTC | TRBV6-1 | once | TRBJ2-5 | TRBD2
CASSPDPGQLRRWGYTF | TGTGCCAGCAGCCCTGATCCGGGACAGTTAAGGCGATGGGGCTACACCTTC | TRBV11-3 | once | TRBJ1-2 | TRBD1
CASSIDRGTDTQYF | TGTGCCAGCAGCATAGACAGGGGGACAGATACGCAGTATTTT | TRBV7-3 | . | TRBJ2-3 | TRBD1
CASSLNQGDSPLHF | TGTGCCAGCAGCTTGAACCAGGGTGACTCACCCCTCCACTTT | TRBV5-4 | . | TRBJ1-6 | .
CASSEGGLVRQYF | TGTGCCAGCAGTGAAGGAGGGTTGGTCAGGCAGTACTTC | TRBV25-1 | once | TRBJ2-7 | .
CASSLFSGTSGSYEQYF | TGTGCCAGCAGCTTGTTTTCCGGGACTAGCGGCTCCTACGAGCAGTACTTC | TRBV11-2 | . | TRBJ2-7 | TRBD2
CASSPTSGGPGDTQYF | TGCGCCAGCAGCCCGACTAGCGGGGGGCCGGGGGATACGCAGTATTTT | TRBV4-3 | . | TRBJ2-3 | TRBD2
CASSLGQGFGETQYF | TGTGCCAGCAGCTTAGGGCAGGGGTTTGGAGAGACCCAGTACTTC | TRBV7-9 | . | TRBJ2-5 | .
CASSPSGVVYEQYF | TGTGCCAGCAGCCCGTCGGGGGTCGTGTACGAGCAGTACTTC | TRBV5-4 | . | TRBJ2-7 | .
CASSVNPLTLPGYEQYF | TGTGCCAGCAGCGTAAACCCCCTTACATTGCCGGGGTACGAGCAGTACTTC | TRBV9 | . | TRBJ2-7 | .
CSVAPGNTEAFF | TGCAGCGTTGCCCCAGGGAACACTGAAGCTTTCTTT | TRBV29-1 | . | TRBJ1-1 | .
CASSSDGGGLETQYF | TGTGCCAGCAGCTCTGATGGGGGGGGGCTGGAGACCCAGTACTTC | TRBV7-4 | few | TRBJ2-5 | .
CAWRRVDTQYF | TGTGCCTGGAGGAGAGTGGATACGCAGTATTTT | TRBV30 | . | TRBJ2-3 | .
CASSEAKRDSLPTPNYGYTF | TGTGCCAGCAGTGAAGCAAAACGGGACAGTCTTCCTACGCCTAACTATGGCTACACCTTC | TRBV2 | . | TRBJ1-2 | TRBD1
CASSQETFQGGTEAFF | TGTGCCAGCAGCCAAGAGACATTCCAGGGAGGCACTGAAGCTTTCTTT | TRBV4-2 | . | TRBJ1-1 | .
CASSTSGSSYNEQFF | TGTGCCAGTAGTACGTCAGGAAGCTCCTACAATGAGCAGTTCTTC | TRBV19 | . | TRBJ2-1 | .
CASSVPGQGLYEQYF | TGTGCCAGCAGTGTACCGGGACAGGGACTCTACGAGCAGTACTTC | TRBV28 | . | TRBJ2-7 | TRBD1
CASSVEGGGGNEQFF | TGTGCCAGCAGTGTCGAGGGCGGGGGGGGCAATGAGCAGTTCTTC | TRBV6-1 | . | TRBJ2-1 | TRBD2
CASSPGQGPYEQYF | TGTGCCAGCAGTCCGGGACAGGGGCCCTACGAGCAGTACTTC | TRBV2 | . | TRBJ2-7 | TRBD1
CASSPNHQWSGQYF | TGTGCCAGCAGCCCAAATCATCAATGGTCGGGGCAGTACTTC | TRBV28 | . | TRBJ2-7 | .
CASGSREGHETQYF | TGCGCCAGCGGGTCACGGGAGGGCCACGAGACCCAGTACTTC | TRBV4-1 | . | TRBJ2-5 | TRBD2
CASSLWTSGNTGELFF | TGTGCCAGCAGTTTATGGACTAGCGGGAACACCGGGGAGCTGTTTTTT | TRBV28 | . | TRBJ2-2 | TRBD2
CASSPSEAGAYEQYF | TGTGCCAGCAGTCCCTCCGAAGCGGGGGCCTACGAGCAGTACTTC | TRBV25-1 | . | TRBJ2-7 | TRBD2
CASSAGLAGVGTDTQYF | TGTGCCAGCAGCGCCGGACTAGCGGGGGTGGGCACAGATACGCAGTATTTT | TRBV7-9 | . | TRBJ2-3 | TRBD2
CASSMSGVTEAFF | TGTGCCAGTAGTATGTCAGGGGTAACTGAAGCTTTCTTT | TRBV19 | . | TRBJ1-1 | .
CAWGAGAAGSYEQYF | TGTGCCTGGGGGGCAGGGGCCGCCGGCTCCTACGAGCAGTACTTC | TRBV30 | once | TRBJ2-7 | .
CASSADRRNEKLFF | TGTGCCAGCAGCGCCGACAGAAGAAATGAAAAACTGTTTTTT | TRBV13 | . | TRBJ1-4 | .
CASSYSASAQYF | TGTGCCAGCAGTTACTCGGCAAGTGCGCAGTATTTT | TRBV6-6 | . | TRBJ2-3 | .
CASSQAGLAPSYEQYF | TGCGCCAGCAGCCAAGCGGGACTAGCCCCCTCCTACGAGCAGTACTTC | TRBV4-1 | . | TRBJ2-7 | TRBD2
CATRQGGDPEQYF | TGTGCCACCCGACAGGGGGGAGATCCCGAGCAGTACTTC | TRBV15 | . | TRBJ2-7 | TRBD1
CASSLTGTSNEQFF | TGTGCCAGCAGCTTAACGGGGACTAGCAATGAGCAGTTCTTC | TRBV7-3 | . | TRBJ2-1 | TRBD2
CASGGGGRLYNEQFF | TGTGCCAGCGGCGGGGGCGGGAGACTTTACAATGAGCAGTTCTTC | TRBV11-2 | . | TRBJ2-1 | .
CASSSRIPRLDTEAFF | TGTGCCAGCAGCTCCCGCATACCCCGGCTAGACACTGAAGCTTTCTTT | TRBV7-2 | . | TRBJ1-1 | .
CASSQAWGGSYEQYF | TGCGCCAGCAGCCAAGCCTGGGGGGGGTCCTACGAGCAGTACTTC | TRBV4-3 | . | TRBJ2-7 | TRBD2
CASRQAGQGSGNTIYF | TGTGCCAGCAGACAGGCGGGACAGGGCTCTGGAAACACCATATATTTT | TRBV5-4 | . | TRBJ1-3 | TRBD1
CASSTQEGAGETQYF | TGTGCCAGCAGTACCCAAGAGGGGGCCGGGGAGACCCAGTACTTC | TRBV2 | . | TRBJ2-5 | TRBD1
CAISESPSGGAQDTQYF | TGTGCCATCAGTGAGTCGCCTAGCGGGGGGGCTCAAGATACGCAGTATTTT | TRBV10-3 | few | TRBJ2-3 | TRBD2
CASSRVTGPEGAFF | TGTGCCAGCTCACGAGTAACAGGGCCCGAGGGAGCTTTCTTT | TRBV18 | . | TRBJ1-1 | .
CASTPRTASYEQYF | TGTGCCAGCACCCCTCGGACAGCATCCTACGAGCAGTACTTC | TRBV6-1 | . | TRBJ2-7 | .
CASSHGQEDYGYTF | TGTGCCAGCAGCCACGGACAGGAGGACTATGGCTACACCTTC | TRBV7-2 | . | TRBJ1-2 | TRBD1
CASRQSGIYDNEQFF | TGTGCCAGCAGACAAAGCGGGATTTACGACAATGAGCAGTTCTTC | TRBV6-5 | . | TRBJ2-1 | TRBD2
CASKQGYEQYF | TGTGCCAGCAAACAGGGCTACGAGCAGTACTTC | TRBV7-6 | . | TRBJ2-7 | .
CASSQVPREDLTYEQYF | TGCGCCAGCAGTCAGGTCCCCCGGGAGGACCTGACCTACGAGCAGTACTTC | TRBV23-1 | . | TRBJ2-7 | TRBD2
CASLQFNEQFF | TGTGCCAGCCTTCAGTTCAATGAGCAGTTCTTC | TRBV28 | . | TRBJ2-1 | .
CASSQGPGVEQFF | TGCGCCAGCAGCCAGGGCCCCGGGGTTGAGCAGTTCTTC | TRBV4-1 | . | TRBJ2-1 | .
CASSFSGLAGNEQYF | TGTGCCAGCAGTTTCTCGGGGCTAGCGGGAAACGAGCAGTACTTC | TRBV28 | . | TRBJ2-7 | TRBD2
CASSTGTVGGYTF | TGTGCCAGCAGCACCGGGACAGTCGGTGGCTACACCTTC | TRBV5-6 | . | TRBJ1-2 | TRBD1